Below are 25 T cell receptor beta chains sequenced from a single sample in a study of T cell changes during pregnancy in multiple sclerosis. Data came from immunoSEQ multiplex PCR; TCRdb stores just in-frame clones and leaves some out. The profile covers approximately 38,000 clones, with roughly 94% appearing a single time and about 1.8% taken by the ten largest. This sample comprised peripheral blood, obtained in the third trimester of pregnancy. The receptors stem from a female donor with multiple sclerosis, enrolled in a pregnancy study.

This sequence joins TRBV19 and TRBJ1-1; TRBD1 might be the D (6 bases). Germline CDR1 and CDR2: LNHDA and SQIVND (reference sequence). The CDR3 is made up of 15 amino acids. Trimming shortened V by 1 base and J by 4 bases, and 13 bases separated the two germline ends. The CDR3 protein is CASSIGAGVSTEAFF. CDR3 DNA: TGTGCCAGTAGTATAGGGGCAGGGGTTAGCACTGAAGCTTTCTTT. The full variable domain, with the rest looked up from reference TRBV19 and TRBJ1-1, is DGGITQSPKYLFRKEGQNVTLSCEQNLNHDAMYWYRQDPGQGLRLIYYSQIVNDFQKGDIAEGYSVSREKKESFPLTVTSAQKNPTAFYLCASSIGAGVSTEAFFGQGTRLTVV.

The rearrangement joins TRBV5-1 to TRBJ1-2; D may be TRBD1 (5 bases). The ends were cut back, 4 bases at V and 8 bases at J, with 18 bases in the middle. There are 14 residues in the CDR3. Germline CDR1 is SGHRS and CDR2 is YFSETQ. The CDR3 sequence is CASSKTDSSWGYTF. The CDR3, as DNA: TGCGCCAGCAGCAAGACAGACTCATCCTGGGGCTACACCTTC.

This clone has only one observation. The chain links TRBV27 to TRBJ1-4, with 9 nucleotides matching TRBD1. The germline CDR1 and CDR2 sequences are MNHEY and SMNVEV (reference sequence). The CDR3 totals 19 residues. J was trimmed by 0 bases and V by 6 bases; bases with no gene match: 14. In DNA form, the CDR3 reads TGTGCCAGCAGGAAGCGGACAGGGGAAGCGACAGCAACTAATGAAAAACTGTTTTTT. Translating gives CASRKRTGEATATNEKLFF.

This chain uses TRBV6-6 with TRBJ2-5, with 14 bases aligning to TRBD2. V was clipped by 6 bases and J by 4 bases; unmatched bases: 4. There are 15 residues in the CDR3. Germline loops: CDR1 MNHNY, CDR2 SVGAGI (reference sequence). This chain's CDR3 is CASSRGLAGGETQYF. In DNA form, the CDR3 reads TGTGCCAGCAGCCGCGGACTAGCGGGAGGAGAGACCCAGTACTTC.

This chain uses TRBV7-9 with TRBJ1-5; D is undetermined. CDR1 is SEHNR, CDR2 FQNEAQ, per germline (reference sequence). V was pared by 1 base and J by 6 bases, with 16 bases between. This CDR3 spans 16 amino acids. This CDR3 reads CASSLGSGGSVQPQHF. The CDR3 DNA reads TGTGCCAGCAGCTTAGGATCAGGAGGGTCCGTTCAGCCCCAGCATTTT.

The chain has TRBV6-5 and TRBJ1-1; D perhaps matches TRBD1 (5 bases). The CDR3 consists of 14 residues. CDR1 and CDR2 from the germline V gene are MNHEY and SVGAGI. V was clipped by 6 bases and J by 0 bases, with 11 bases between them. The CDR3 sequence: CASSRQNMNTEAFF. CDR3 sequence (DNA): TGTGCCAGCAGCCGACAGAACATGAACACTGAAGCTTTCTTT.

CDR3 amino acids: CASSLASGTSGSLGTDTQYF. The CDR3 region has the DNA TGTGCCAGCAGCTTAGCCTCCGGGACTAGCGGGAGTTTGGGCACAGATACGCAGTATTTT. The chain employs TRBV7-6 and TRBJ2-3, with 14 bases that match TRBD2. The CDR3 has 20 amino acids. The V and J ends lost 0 bases and 1 base, in that order; junction bases with no gene match: 9. Germline CDR1 SGHVS, CDR2 FNYEAQ. Filled out from reference TRBV7-6 and TRBJ2-3, the complete variable domain reads GAGVSQSPRYKVTKRGQDVALRCDPISGHVSLYWYRQALGQGPEFLTYFNYEAQQDKSGLPNDRFSAERPEGSISTLTIQRTEQRDSAMYRCASSLASGTSGSLGTDTQYFGPGTRLTVL.

This clone has only one observation. The J gene is TRBJ2-3, the V gene TRBV2; D may be TRBD2 (6 bases). The length of the CDR3 is 13 residues. Trimming cost V 6 bases and J 5 bases, with 12 bases left between them. Germline V gene sequence: CDR1 SNHLY, CDR2 FYNNEI. Written as DNA, the CDR3 is TGTGCCAGCAGCCCCACGGGGGAAGATACGCAGTATTTT. This codes for CASSPTGEDTQYF.

V and J are TRBV7-9 and TRBJ1-6, with 9 bases fitting TRBD1. V lost 3 bases, J lost 7 bases, and 4 bases stayed unmatched. The length of the CDR3 is 15 residues. Germline CDR1 is SEHNR and CDR2 is FQNEAQ (reference sequence). This chain's CDR3 is CASSFTGGGNSPLHF. The CDR3 coding sequence is TGTGCCAGCAGCTTTACAGGGGGCGGGAATTCACCCCTCCACTTT.

This chain connects TRBV7-3 to TRBJ2-3; D unresolved. The length of the CDR3 is 13 residues. Looked up from germline, CDR1 is SGHTA and CDR2 is FQGTGA. Trimming removed 2 bases from V and 3 bases from J, with 6 bases in between. CDR3 amino acids: CASSLLGTDTQYF. For the CDR3, the DNA is TGTGCCAGCAGCTTACTAGGTACAGATACGCAGTATTTT.

This clone was observed a single time. The chain joins TRBV30 to TRBJ2-7; TRBD1 is a possible D gene (6 bases). V was pared by 5 bases and J by 5 bases, with 13 bases between. Germline V lookup: CDR1 GTSNPN, CDR2 SVGIG (reference sequence). The CDR3 has 12 amino acids. CDR3 sequence: CAWEPQGHEQYF. The CDR3 bases are TGTGCCTGGGAACCACAGGGCCACGAGCAGTACTTC.

This clone was recorded a few times. The chain employs TRBV7-9 and TRBJ1-1; 8 bases align to TRBD1. The V gene end was trimmed by 6 bases and the J gene end by 4 bases; junction bases not matched to a gene: 4. CDR1 is SEHNR and CDR2 is FQNEAQ in the germline V gene (reference sequence). The CDR3 is made up of 13 amino acids. The CDR3 is CASSLTGATEAFF. In nucleotides, the CDR3 is TGTGCCAGCAGTTTGACAGGGGCCACTGAAGCTTTCTTT.

CDR3 nucleotides: TGTGCCAGCAGCCCCGTGGGGGGTAGTACCGGGGAGCTGTTTTTT. Translating it yields CASSPVGGSTGELFF. This chain connects TRBV9 to TRBJ2-2; D is possibly TRBD2 (6 bases). The germline gives CDR1 SGDLS, CDR2 YYNGEE. The CDR3 is 15 amino acids. The germline V and J ends were trimmed by 4 bases and 5 bases, with 15 bases remaining between them.

The chain uses TRBV13 and TRBJ2-3, with TRBD2 as a possible D gene (5 bases). Trimming stripped 2 bases from V and 5 bases from J, with 11 bases between. Germline CDR1 and CDR2: PRHDT and FYEKMQ (reference sequence). The CDR3 consists of 14 residues. The CDR3: CASSLTGAGDTQYF. CDR3 bases: TGTGCCAGCAGCTTAACTGGTGCGGGAGATACGCAGTATTTT.

This rearrangement joins TRBV7-9 to TRBJ2-2; TRBD1 matches at 8 bases. The germline CDR1 and CDR2 sequences are SEHNR and FQNEAQ (reference sequence). The CDR3 extends over 14 amino acids. With V trimmed by 6 bases and J by 1 base, 1 base remained unmatched. CDR3 sequence reads: CASRTGENTGELFF. CDR3 sequence (DNA): TGTGCCAGCAGGACAGGGGAGAACACCGGGGAGCTGTTTTTT.

CDR3 amino acids: CASSPWSYSNQPQHF. The CDR3, as DNA: TGTGCCAGCAGCCCGTGGTCCTATAGCAATCAGCCCCAGCATTTT. V is TRBV7-2 and J is TRBJ1-5; D unresolved. V lost 5 bases and J 0 bases, leaving 11 bases between the germline ends. The germline CDR1 and CDR2 sequences are SGHTA and FQGNSA. This CDR3 contains 15 residues.

This sequence joins TRBV6-5 and TRBJ2-1, with 7 bases lining up with TRBD2. CDR1 MNHEY and CDR2 SVGAGI come from the germline V gene. This CDR3 has 14 residues. J gave up 12 bases and V 0 bases, and 8 bases lay outside the gene matches. CDR3 loop: CASSYSFGRAGQFF. The CDR3 region has the DNA TGTGCCAGCAGTTACTCTTTTGGGAGGGCAGGGCAGTTCTTC.

The chain carries TRBV5-1 and TRBJ2-1, with D possibly TRBD2 on 6 matching bases. V was cut by 5 bases and J by 5 bases, with 11 bases left in between. Per the germline V gene, CDR1 is SGHRS and CDR2 is YFSETQ. The CDR3 is made up of 13 amino acids. The CDR3 bases are TGCGCCAGCAGGCGGGACTCAAACAATGAGCAGTTCTTC. Translating it yields CASRRDSNNEQFF.

The CDR3 is CASSFRGGRDQPQHF. The CDR3 nucleotides are TGTGCCAGCAGCTTCAGGGGCGGTAGGGATCAGCCCCAGCATTTT. V and J are TRBV6-5 and TRBJ1-5, with D possibly TRBD1 on 6 matching bases. V dropped 6 bases and J dropped 5 bases, with 17 bases sitting between them. The CDR3 has 15 amino acids. Germline V gives CDR1 MNHEY, CDR2 SVGAGI.

This clone is medium-sized within its sample. V gene TRBV13 combines with J gene TRBJ1-2; 12 bases match TRBD1. Germline CDR1 and CDR2: PRHDT and FYEKMQ (reference sequence). The J segment lost 14 bases and the V segment lost 3 bases, leaving 7 bases of the junction unmatched. The CDR3 consists of 13 residues. The CDR3 reads CASSLGQGAFDTF. The DNA of the CDR3 is TGTGCCAGCAGCTTGGGACAGGGGGCTTTTGATACCTTC.

The sample holds one count of this clone. The gene calls are TRBV18 and TRBJ2-7; D is perhaps TRBD1 (6 bases). Looked up from germline, CDR1 is KGHSH and CDR2 is LQKENI. The length of the CDR3 is 14 residues. V lost 5 bases to trimming and J lost 5 bases, with 16 bases between them. The CDR3 DNA reads as TGTGCCAGCTCATTTTCCGGGACACGGAACGAGCAGTACTTC. Protein sequence: CASSFSGTRNEQYF. The variable domain in full, with the rest retrieved from reference TRBV18 and TRBJ2-7, is NAGVMQNPRHLVRRRGQEARLRCSPMKGHSHVYWYRQLPEEGLKFMVYLQKENIIDESGMPKERFSAEFPKEGPSILRIQQVVRGDSAAYFCASSFSGTRNEQYFGPGTRLTVT.

The chain couples TRBV6-5 to TRBJ1-6, with a possible D match to TRBD1 (5 bases). Trimming pared 2 bases from V and 9 bases from J, leaving 17 bases between. The CDR3 consists of 16 residues. CDR1 is MNHEY and CDR2 is SVGAGI in the germline V gene. The CDR3 region is CASSYGDSGLSSPLHF. CDR3 bases: TGTGCCAGCAGTTACGGTGACAGCGGGTTATCTTCACCCCTCCACTTT.

This clone was recorded once. This CDR3 reads CASSLAGQAYTEAFF. For the CDR3, the DNA is TGTGCCAGCAGCTTGGCAGGACAGGCCTACACTGAAGCTTTCTTT. The chain is built from TRBV5-6 and TRBJ1-1, with 7 bases lining up with TRBD1. CDR1 SGHDT and CDR2 YYEEEE come from the germline V gene. CDR3 size: 15 residues. V was clipped by 0 bases and J by 3 bases; unmatched bases: 5.

The CDR3 DNA is TGTGCCAGCAGCGGAACAGGGCCGAACACTGAAGCTTTCTTT. Amino acids: CASSGTGPNTEAFF. J is TRBJ1-1 and V is TRBV9, with TRBD1 as a possible D gene (6 bases). The CDR3 contains 14 residues. Germline-derived CDR1 and CDR2 are SGDLS and YYNGEE. Trimming stripped 3 bases from V and 1 base from J, with 10 bases between.

V is TRBV29-1 and J is TRBJ2-6; D possibly corresponds to TRBD2 (5 bases). The CDR3 covers 13 residues. The V gene lost 6 bases and the J gene lost 4 bases, with 10 bases spanning the gap. Germline-derived CDR1 and CDR2 are SQVTM and ANQGSEA. The CDR3 nucleotides are TGCAGCGTCCGGAGGCTCGGGGCCAACGTCCTGACTTTC. Translation: CSVRRLGANVLTF.